This paragraph covers one T cell receptor (beta chain) sequence. The source of the sample is a study of blood T cell repertoires in COVID-19. Overall study: The samples span acute and convalescent COVID-19 from the United States, Italy and Spain. PBMCs, B-cell-depleted T cells, or T cells were the source of the cDNA or gDNA that made up the material.

In the authors' methods: Estimated nucleated cell counts came from reference gene primer amplification. Assay: immunoSEQ multiplex PCR; the TCRdb copy retains only in-frame clones and omits some. Clone size and the V and J calls come from that table; the DNA yielded D and trimming. Of about 59,000 clones in the sample, under 90% were seen once. The source of this sequence is a woman older than 75 with active or convalescent COVID-19. Sequenced material: peripheral blood.

The CDR3 loop reads CASSLGTSRNTGELFF. The CDR3, as DNA: TGTGCCAGCAGCTTGGGGACTAGCCGGAACACCGGGGAGCTGTTTTTT. The chain joins TRBV11-2 to TRBJ2-2; 9 bases map to TRBD2. Germline V gene data show CDR1 as SGHAT and CDR2 as FQNNGV. V gave up 3 bases and J gave up 1 base; unmatched junction bases: 3. The CDR3 has 16 amino acids.